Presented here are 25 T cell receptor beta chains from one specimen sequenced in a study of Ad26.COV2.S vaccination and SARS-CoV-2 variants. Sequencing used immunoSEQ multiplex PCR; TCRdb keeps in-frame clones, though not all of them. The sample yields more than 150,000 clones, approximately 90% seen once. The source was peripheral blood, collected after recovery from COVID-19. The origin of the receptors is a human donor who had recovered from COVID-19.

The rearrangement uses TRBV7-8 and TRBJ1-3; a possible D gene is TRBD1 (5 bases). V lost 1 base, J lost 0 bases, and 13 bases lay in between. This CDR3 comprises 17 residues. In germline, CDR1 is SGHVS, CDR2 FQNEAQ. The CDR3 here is CASSLGPGRLSGNTIYF. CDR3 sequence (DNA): TGTGCCAGCAGCTTAGGACCGGGACGCCTCTCTGGAAACACCATATATTTT.

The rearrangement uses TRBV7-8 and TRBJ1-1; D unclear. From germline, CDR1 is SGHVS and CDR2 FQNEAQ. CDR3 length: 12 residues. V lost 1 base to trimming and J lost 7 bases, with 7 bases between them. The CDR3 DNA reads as TGTGCCAGCAGCTTAGAAAAGGATGAAGCTTTCTTT. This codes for CASSLEKDEAFF.

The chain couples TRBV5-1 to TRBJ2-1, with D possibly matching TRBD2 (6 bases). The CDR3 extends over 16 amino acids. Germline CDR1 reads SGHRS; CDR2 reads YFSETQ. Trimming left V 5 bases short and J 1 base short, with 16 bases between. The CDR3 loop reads CASSPLGGASYNEQFF. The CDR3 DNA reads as TGCGCCAGCAGTCCCCTTGGCGGGGCATCCTACAATGAGCAGTTCTTC. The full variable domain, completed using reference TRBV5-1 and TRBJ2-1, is KAGVTQTPRYLIKTRGQQVTLSCSPISGHRSVSWYQQTPGQGLQFLFEYFSETQRNKGNFPGRFSGRQFSNSRSEMNVSTLELGDSALYLCASSPLGGASYNEQFFGPGTRLTVL.

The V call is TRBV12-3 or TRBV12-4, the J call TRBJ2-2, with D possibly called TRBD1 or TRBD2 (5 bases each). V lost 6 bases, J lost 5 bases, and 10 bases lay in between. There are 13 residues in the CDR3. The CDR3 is CASRGTVTGELFF. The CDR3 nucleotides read TGTGCCAGCAGGGGGACGGTGACCGGGGAGCTGTTTTTT.

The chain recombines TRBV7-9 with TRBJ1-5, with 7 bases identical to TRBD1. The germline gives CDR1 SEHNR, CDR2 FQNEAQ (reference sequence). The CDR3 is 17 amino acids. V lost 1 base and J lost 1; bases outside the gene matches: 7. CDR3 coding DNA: TGTGCCAGCAGCTTAGTGGGCGGGACAGAGAGCAATCAGCCCCAGCATTTT. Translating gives CASSLVGGTESNQPQHF.

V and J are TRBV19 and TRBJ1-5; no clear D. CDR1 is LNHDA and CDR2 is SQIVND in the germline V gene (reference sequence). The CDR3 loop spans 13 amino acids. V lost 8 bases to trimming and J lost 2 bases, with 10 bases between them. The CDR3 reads CASAGSRNQPQHF. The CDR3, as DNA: TGTGCCAGTGCTGGGAGTCGCAATCAGCCCCAGCATTTT.

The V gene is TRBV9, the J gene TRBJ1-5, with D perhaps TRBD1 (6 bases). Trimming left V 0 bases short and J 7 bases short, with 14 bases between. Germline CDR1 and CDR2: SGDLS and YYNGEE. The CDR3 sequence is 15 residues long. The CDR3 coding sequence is TGTGCCAGCAGCGTAGGGACAGCAAAAGGGCAGCCCCAGCATTTT. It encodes CASSVGTAKGQPQHF.

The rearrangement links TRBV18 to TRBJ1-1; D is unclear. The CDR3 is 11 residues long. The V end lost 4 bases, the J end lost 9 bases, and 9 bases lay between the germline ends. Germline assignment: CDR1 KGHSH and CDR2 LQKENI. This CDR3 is CASSLEEQAFF. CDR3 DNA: TGTGCCAGCTCACTGGAGGAACAAGCTTTCTTT.

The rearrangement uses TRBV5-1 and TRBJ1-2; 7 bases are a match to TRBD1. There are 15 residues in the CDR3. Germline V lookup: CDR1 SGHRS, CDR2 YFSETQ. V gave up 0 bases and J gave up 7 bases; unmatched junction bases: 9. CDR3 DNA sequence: TGCGCCAGCAGCTTGGGTGGACAGGCCCTTCGTGGCTACACCTTC. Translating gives CASSLGGQALRGYTF. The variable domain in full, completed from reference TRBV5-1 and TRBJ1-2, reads KAGVTQTPRYLIKTRGQQVTLSCSPISGHRSVSWYQQTPGQGLQFLFEYFSETQRNKGNFPGRFSGRQFSNSRSEMNVSTLELGDSALYLCASSLGGQALRGYTFGSGTRLTVV.

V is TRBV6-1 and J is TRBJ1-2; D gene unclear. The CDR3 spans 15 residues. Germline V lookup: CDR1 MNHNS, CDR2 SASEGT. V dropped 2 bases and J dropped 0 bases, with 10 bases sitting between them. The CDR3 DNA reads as TGTGCCAGCAGTGAACACCTGGCCGCTAACTATGGCTACACCTTC. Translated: CASSEHLAANYGYTF.

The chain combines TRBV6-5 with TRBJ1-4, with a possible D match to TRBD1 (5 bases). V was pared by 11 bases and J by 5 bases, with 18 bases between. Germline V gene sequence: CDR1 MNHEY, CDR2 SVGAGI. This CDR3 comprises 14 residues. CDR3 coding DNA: TGTGCCGCCTTCGGACTGGGGGAAAATGAAAAACTGTTTTTT. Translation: CAAFGLGENEKLFF.

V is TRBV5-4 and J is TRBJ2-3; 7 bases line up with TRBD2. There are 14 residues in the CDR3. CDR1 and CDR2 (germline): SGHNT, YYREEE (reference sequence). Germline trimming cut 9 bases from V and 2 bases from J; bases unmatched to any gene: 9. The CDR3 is CATLSGTNTDTQYF. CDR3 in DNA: TGTGCCACCCTCTCCGGGACTAACACAGATACGCAGTATTTT.

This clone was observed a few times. The CDR3 nucleotides read TGTGCCAGTAGTATTTCAGCGGCGAACACCGGGGAGCTGTTTTTT. This encodes CASSISAANTGELFF. The chain combines TRBV19 with TRBJ2-2, with a possible D match to TRBD2 (5 bases). The CDR3 sequence is 15 residues long. Germline loops: CDR1 LNHDA, CDR2 SQIVND (reference sequence). V lost 3 bases, J lost 0 bases, and 8 bases lay in between. Drawing the rest from reference TRBV19 and TRBJ2-2, the complete variable domain is DGGITQSPKYLFRKEGQNVTLSCEQNLNHDAMYWYRQDPGQGLRLIYYSQIVNDFQKGDIAEGYSVSREKKESFPLTVTSAQKNPTAFYLCASSISAANTGELFFGEGSRLTVL.

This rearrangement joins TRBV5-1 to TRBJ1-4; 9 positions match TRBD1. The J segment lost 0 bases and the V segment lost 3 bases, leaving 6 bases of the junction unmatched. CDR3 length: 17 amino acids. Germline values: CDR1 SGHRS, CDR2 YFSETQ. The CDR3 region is CASSWGTGQTTNEKLFF. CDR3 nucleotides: TGCGCCAGCAGCTGGGGGACAGGGCAGACAACTAATGAAAAACTGTTTTTT.

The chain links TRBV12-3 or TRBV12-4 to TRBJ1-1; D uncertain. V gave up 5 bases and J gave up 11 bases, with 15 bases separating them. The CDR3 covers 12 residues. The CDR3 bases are TGTGCCAGCAGTCCTCGCGCGGCCTGGGCTTTCTTT. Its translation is CASSPRAAWAFF.

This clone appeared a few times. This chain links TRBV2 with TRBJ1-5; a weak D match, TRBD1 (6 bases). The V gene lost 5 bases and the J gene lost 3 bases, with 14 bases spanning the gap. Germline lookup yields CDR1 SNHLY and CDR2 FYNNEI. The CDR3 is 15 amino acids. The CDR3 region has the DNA TGTGCCAGCAGTATGGGACATCAACCCAATCAGCCCCAGCATTTT. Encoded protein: CASSMGHQPNQPQHF.

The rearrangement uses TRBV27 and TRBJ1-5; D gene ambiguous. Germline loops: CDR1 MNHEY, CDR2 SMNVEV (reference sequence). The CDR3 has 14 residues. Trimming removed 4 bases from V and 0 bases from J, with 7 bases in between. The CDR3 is CASSWRDSNQPQHF. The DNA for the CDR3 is TGTGCCAGCAGTTGGCGGGATAGCAATCAGCCCCAGCATTTT.

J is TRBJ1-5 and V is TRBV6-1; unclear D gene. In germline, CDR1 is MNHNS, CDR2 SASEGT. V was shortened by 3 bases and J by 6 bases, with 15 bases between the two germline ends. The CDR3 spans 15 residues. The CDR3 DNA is TGTGCCAGCAGTGATTGGGGAGGAGGGAGTCAGCCCCAGCATTTT. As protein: CASSDWGGGSQPQHF.

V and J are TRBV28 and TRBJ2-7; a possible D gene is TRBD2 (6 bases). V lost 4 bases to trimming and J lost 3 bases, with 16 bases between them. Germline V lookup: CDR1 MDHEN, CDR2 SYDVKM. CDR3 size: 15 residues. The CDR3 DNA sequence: TGTGCCAGCAGTTCTAACTTCAGGAGGGACTACGAGCAGTACTTC. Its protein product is CASSSNFRRDYEQYF. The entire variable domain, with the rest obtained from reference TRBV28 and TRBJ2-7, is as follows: DVKVTQSSRYLVKRTGEKVFLECVQDMDHENMFWYRQDPGLGLRLIYFSYDVKMKEKGDIPEGYSVSREKKERFSLILESASTNQTSMYLCASSSNFRRDYEQYFGPGTRLTVT.

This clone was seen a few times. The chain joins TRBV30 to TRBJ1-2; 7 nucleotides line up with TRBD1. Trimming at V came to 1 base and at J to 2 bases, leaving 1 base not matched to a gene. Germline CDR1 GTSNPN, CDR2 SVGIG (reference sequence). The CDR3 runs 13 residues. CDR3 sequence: CAWSAGGNYGYTF. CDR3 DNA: TGTGCCTGGAGTGCAGGGGGGAACTATGGCTACACCTTC.

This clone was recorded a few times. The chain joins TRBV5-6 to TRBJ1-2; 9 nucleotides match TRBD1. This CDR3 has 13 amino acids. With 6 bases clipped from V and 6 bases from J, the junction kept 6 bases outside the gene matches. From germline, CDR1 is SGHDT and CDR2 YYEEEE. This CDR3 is CASTGQGFDGYTF. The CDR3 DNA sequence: TGTGCCAGCACCGGACAGGGGTTCGATGGCTACACCTTC.

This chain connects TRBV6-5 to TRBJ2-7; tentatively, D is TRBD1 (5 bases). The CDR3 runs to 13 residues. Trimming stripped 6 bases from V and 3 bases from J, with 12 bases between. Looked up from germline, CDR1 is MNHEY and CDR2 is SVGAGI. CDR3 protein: CASRQASLYEQYF. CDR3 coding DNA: TGTGCCAGCAGACAGGCCTCTCTCTACGAGCAGTACTTC.

CDR3 bases: TGTGCCACCAGTGATTCGGGGCCGTCCTACAATGAGCAGTTCTTC. Its translation is CATSDSGPSYNEQFF. The chain combines TRBV24-1 with TRBJ2-1; D might be TRBD1 or TRBD2, each matching 5 bases. CDR3 size: 15 residues. Trimming removed 2 bases at V and 1 base at J, with 8 bases between. Germline values: CDR1 KGHDR, CDR2 SFDVKD.

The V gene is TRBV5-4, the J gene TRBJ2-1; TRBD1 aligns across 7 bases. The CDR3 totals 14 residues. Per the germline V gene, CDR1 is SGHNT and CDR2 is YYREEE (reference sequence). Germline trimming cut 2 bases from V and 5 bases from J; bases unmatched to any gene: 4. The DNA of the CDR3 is TGTGCCAGCAGCTTCTCCACAGGGGACAATGAGCAGTTCTTC. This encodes CASSFSTGDNEQFF. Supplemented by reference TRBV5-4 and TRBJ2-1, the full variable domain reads ETGVTQSPTHLIKTRGQQVTLRCSSQSGHNTVSWYQQALGQGPQFIFQYYREEENGRGNFPPRFSGLQFPNYSSELNVNALELDDSALYLCASSFSTGDNEQFFGPGTRLTVL.

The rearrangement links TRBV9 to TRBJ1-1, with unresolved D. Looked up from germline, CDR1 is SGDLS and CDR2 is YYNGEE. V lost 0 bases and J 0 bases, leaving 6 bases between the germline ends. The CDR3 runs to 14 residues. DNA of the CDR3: TGTGCCAGCAGCGTAGGAGGTATGAACACTGAAGCTTTCTTT. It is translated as CASSVGGMNTEAFF. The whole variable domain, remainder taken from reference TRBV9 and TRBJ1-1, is DSGVTQTPKHLITATGQRVTLRCSPRSGDLSVYWYQQSLDQGLQFLIQYYNGEERAKGNILERFSAQQFPDLHSELNLSSLELGDSALYFCASSVGGMNTEAFFGQGTRLTVV.